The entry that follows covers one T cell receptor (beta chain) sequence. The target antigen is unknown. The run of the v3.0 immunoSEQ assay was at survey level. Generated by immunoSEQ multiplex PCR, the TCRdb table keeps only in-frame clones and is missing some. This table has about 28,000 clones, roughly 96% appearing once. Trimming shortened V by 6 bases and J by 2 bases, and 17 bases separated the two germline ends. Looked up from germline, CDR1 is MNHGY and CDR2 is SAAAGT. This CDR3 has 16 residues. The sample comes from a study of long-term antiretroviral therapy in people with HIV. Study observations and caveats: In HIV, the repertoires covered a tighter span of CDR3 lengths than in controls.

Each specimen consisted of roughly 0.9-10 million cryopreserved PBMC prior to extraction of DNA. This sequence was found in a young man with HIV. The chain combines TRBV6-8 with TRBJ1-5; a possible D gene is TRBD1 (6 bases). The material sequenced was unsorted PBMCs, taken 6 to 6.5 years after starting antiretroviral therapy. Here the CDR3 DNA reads TGTGCCAGCAGCCCGGGGGGCTGGGTTGGCAATCAGCCCCAGCATTTT. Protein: CASSPGGWVGNQPQHF.